The 5 T cell receptor beta chains given below trace back to one sample, sequenced in a study of blood T cell repertoires in COVID-19. Produced via immunoSEQ multiplex PCR; TCRdb's table is partial and in-frame only. Of about 34,000 clones listed, 85% to 95% are singletons. Sequencing was done on a sample of peripheral blood. The receptors originated from a man aged 60 to 69 with active or convalescent COVID-19.

J is TRBJ1-1 and V is TRBV6-6, with TRBD1 matching over 8 bases. The CDR3 loop spans 14 amino acids. V gave up 0 bases and J gave up 7 bases; unmatched junction bases: 4. Germline CDR1 reads MNHNY; CDR2 reads SVGAGI (reference sequence). The CDR3 DNA is TGTGCCAGCAGTTACTCGGACAGGGCTAGTGAAGCTTTCTTT. Residues: CASSYSDRASEAFF.

This clone was seen just once. The chain links TRBV24-1 to TRBJ2-1, with 9 positions matching TRBD1. The CDR3 totals 15 residues. The ends lost 3 bases at V and 9 bases at J; junction bases unmatched: 8. Germline V gene lookup returns CDR1 KGHDR and CDR2 SFDVKD. The CDR3 spells CATSDPGQGFGEQFF. The CDR3 DNA reads TGTGCCACCAGTGATCCGGGACAGGGTTTTGGTGAGCAGTTCTTC.

The chain couples TRBV11-3 to TRBJ2-5; D is perhaps TRBD1 (5 bases). The V end lost 5 bases, the J end lost 2 bases, and 18 bases lay between the germline ends. In germline, CDR1 is SGHNT, CDR2 YENEEA. The CDR3 length is 16 residues. This CDR3 is CASSPGLGPPQETQYF. The CDR3 coding sequence is TGTGCCAGCAGCCCCGGTCTGGGGCCCCCGCAAGAGACCCAGTACTTC.

This chain connects TRBV10-3 to TRBJ1-5; D possibly corresponds to TRBD1 (6 bases). The CDR3 totals 15 residues. In germline, CDR1 is ENHRY, CDR2 SYGVKD. The germline V and J ends were trimmed by 8 bases and 10 bases, with 24 bases remaining between them. CDR3 amino acids: CAIRDGGGALGPQHF. For the CDR3, the DNA is TGTGCCATCCGAGATGGCGGGGGGGCTCTGGGTCCCCAGCATTTT.

The chain carries TRBV7-3 and TRBJ2-3, with 7 bases that match TRBD2. Germline CDR1 and CDR2: SGHTA and FQGTGA. After removal of 1 base from V and 2 bases from J, the junction contained 3 bases not matched to a gene. This CDR3 is built from 15 residues. The DNA for the CDR3 is TGTGCCAGCAGCTTAAAAGCGGGACTCACAGATACGCAGTATTTT. The encoded protein is CASSLKAGLTDTQYF.